This passage covers 30 T cell receptor beta chains from one sample sequenced in a study of shared clonotypes between healthy human individuals. Libraries were prepared by immunoSEQ multiplex PCR; TCRdb keeps only in-frame clonotypes and omits some of them. Here the sample spans about 710,000 clones, 55% to 85% being singletons. Sequencing input: memory CD4+ T cells sorted from blood. Subset: CD45RA-negative fraction. Source of these receptors: a woman aged 25-40 years in good health.

The CDR3, as DNA: TGTGCCAGCCTCAGTCGGAATGAGCAGTTCTTC. This encodes CASLSRNEQFF. V usage is TRBV5-8 and J usage is TRBJ2-1; D not resolved. Per the germline V gene, CDR1 is SGHTS and CDR2 is YDEGEE. This CDR3 spans 11 amino acids. Trimming left V 7 bases short and J 7 bases short, with 9 bases between.

The chain has TRBV7-2 and TRBJ2-7; D remains unclear. V lost 2 bases and J lost 3, with 14 bases in between. This CDR3 comprises 15 residues. The germline gives CDR1 SGHTA, CDR2 FQGNSA. The CDR3 loop is CASSLTRTHLYEQYF. The CDR3 region has the DNA TGTGCCAGCAGCTTAACTCGCACCCACCTCTACGAGCAGTACTTC.

V usage is TRBV25-1 and J usage is TRBJ2-5; TRBD2 matches at 11 bases. There are 17 residues in the CDR3. CDR1 is MGHDK, CDR2 SYGVNS, per germline. With V trimmed by 2 bases and J by 4 bases, 9 bases remained unmatched. This CDR3 reads CASSEVGLAGGGETQYF. The CDR3 DNA follows: TGTGCCAGCAGTGAAGTAGGGCTAGCGGGAGGAGGAGAGACCCAGTACTTC.

J is TRBJ2-1 and V is TRBV5-1; the match to TRBD2 covers 9 bases. Germline V CDR1 and CDR2: SGHRS, YFSETQ. The CDR3 consists of 14 residues. V lost 6 bases, J lost 4 bases, and 5 bases stayed unmatched. CDR3 sequence (DNA): TGCGCCAGCACACGACTAGCGGATTACAATGAGCAGTTCTTC. This codes for CASTRLADYNEQFF.

This clone was observed a handful of times. This chain links TRBV2 with TRBJ1-1; D call uncertain. The CDR3 covers 15 residues. Trimming took 5 bases from V and 0 from J, leaving 13 bases between them. CDR1 is SNHLY, CDR2 FYNNEI, per germline. This CDR3 is CASSLRETMNTEAFF. In DNA form, the CDR3 reads TGTGCCAGCAGTCTGCGGGAAACGATGAACACTGAAGCTTTCTTT.

J is TRBJ2-7 and V is TRBV11-1, with TRBD1 matching over 9 bases. J was trimmed by 5 bases and V by 5 bases; bases with no gene match: 10. The CDR3 totals 15 residues. From germline, CDR1 is SGHAT and CDR2 FQDESV (reference sequence). The CDR3 DNA is TGTGCCAGCAGCCCAAGGACAGGGGTCCGGGACGAGCAGTACTTC. It yields the protein CASSPRTGVRDEQYF.

This clone was observed a few times. The DNA for the CDR3 is TGTGCCAGCAGCTTAGCCCCAAGTGAGGGGCCGAACACTGAAGCTTTCTTT. Protein sequence: CASSLAPSEGPNTEAFF. The genes are TRBV7-8 and TRBJ1-1; possible D gene TRBD1, 5 bases. The CDR3 contains 17 residues. The V gene lost 0 bases and the J gene lost 1 base, with 15 bases spanning the gap. Germline loops: CDR1 SGHVS, CDR2 FQNEAQ.

The chain carries TRBV11-2 and TRBJ2-5; unclear D gene. With 2 bases removed from V and 1 base from J, the gap between germline ends came to 11 bases. The CDR3 runs to 15 residues. Germline values: CDR1 SGHAT, CDR2 FQNNGV. The CDR3 here is CASSLMTMGQETQYF. As DNA, the CDR3 is TGTGCCAGCAGCTTAATGACGATGGGCCAAGAGACCCAGTACTTC.

Of note for this clone: Within the sample, other DNA sequences also encode this same CDR3. V is TRBV29-1 and J is TRBJ2-7; 11 bases are shared with TRBD1. CDR3 length: 13 amino acids. The junction had 6 bases not matched to a gene; V was cut back by 7 bases and J by 4 bases. Germline-derived CDR1 and CDR2 are SQVTM and ANQGSEA. This CDR3 reads CSATGQGEYEQYF. Here the CDR3 DNA reads TGCAGCGCCACGGGACAGGGGGAATACGAGCAGTACTTC.

The J gene is TRBJ2-5, the V gene TRBV5-4, with 10 bases that match TRBD2. The germline V gene has CDR1 SGHNT and CDR2 YYREEE (reference sequence). Trimming cost V 3 bases and J 5 bases; bases outside gene matches: 13. The CDR3 extends over 17 amino acids. CDR3 nucleotides: TGTGCCAGCAGCTCCGGAGCACTAGCGGGGTCCGGTGAGACCCAGTACTTC. It translates to CASSSGALAGSGETQYF.

The CDR3 DNA follows: TGTGCCAGCAGTCCCCGCGCGGGGGGAGGGTACGAGCAGTACTTC. This encodes CASSPRAGGGYEQYF. The gene calls are TRBV2 and TRBJ2-7, with TRBD2 matching 8 bases. This CDR3 is built from 15 residues. Germline assignment: CDR1 SNHLY and CDR2 FYNNEI. The junction had 10 bases not matched to a gene; V was cut back by 5 bases and J by 4 bases.

The V and J genes are TRBV5-6 and TRBJ2-3; 9 bases are shared with TRBD2. Germline V gene sequence: CDR1 SGHDT, CDR2 YYEEEE. Trimming took 5 bases from V and 6 from J; bases not matched to a gene: 13. The CDR3 is made up of 16 amino acids. CDR3 coding DNA: TGTGCCAGCAGTCATCCGGCGGGAGGGCCGGGTGATACGCAGTATTTT. Translated, it gives CASSHPAGGPGDTQYF.

The gene calls are TRBV2 and TRBJ1-4; 8 nucleotides match TRBD1. The germline CDR1 and CDR2 sequences are SNHLY and FYNNEI. This CDR3 contains 14 residues. V shed 11 bases and J 8 bases; nucleotides not matched to a gene: 13. As DNA, the CDR3 is TGTGCCGCCCGGCCAGGGGGCATTCGGGAAAAACTGTTTTTT. It translates to CAARPGGIREKLFF.

This rearrangement joins TRBV18 to TRBJ1-5; 8 nucleotides match TRBD1. The length of the CDR3 is 15 residues. Germline values: CDR1 KGHSH, CDR2 LQKENI. V lost 3 bases, J lost 6 bases, and 7 bases stayed unmatched. The CDR3 nucleotides read TGTGCCAGCTCACCTTATCAGGGGGCATCTCAGCCCCAGCATTTT. This codes for CASSPYQGASQPQHF.

The V and J genes are TRBV4-2 and TRBJ2-7; D gene unclear. V lost 3 bases, J lost 2 bases, and 8 bases lay in between. CDR3 size: 13 residues. Germline V gives CDR1 LGHNA, CDR2 YNFKEQ. CDR3 DNA sequence: TGTGCCAGCAGCCACCCCATAACCTACGAGCAGTACTTC. Its protein is CASSHPITYEQYF.

The sample holds many counts of this clone. The chain has TRBV6-4 and TRBJ1-3, with TRBD1 as a possible D gene (6 bases). The CDR3 runs 16 residues. Trimming stripped 6 bases from V and 0 bases from J, with 15 bases between. Germline V lookup: CDR1 MRHNA, CDR2 SNTAGT. CDR3 sequence reads: CASRGGTVVSGNTIYF. DNA for the CDR3: TGTGCCAGCAGAGGGGGGACCGTCGTCTCTGGAAACACCATATATTTT.

The chain carries TRBV7-2 and TRBJ2-1; D is unclear. Trimming cost V 3 bases and J 2 bases, with 8 bases left between them. The CDR3 totals 14 residues. Germline V gene sequence: CDR1 SGHTA, CDR2 FQGNSA. The CDR3 DNA reads as TGTGCCAGCAGCTTTGCCCCCACCTACAATGAGCAGTTCTTC. Translation: CASSFAPTYNEQFF.

The chain recombines TRBV28 with TRBJ2-1; 10 positions match TRBD2. Losses at the gene ends were 10 bases for V and 9 bases for J; bases not matched to a gene: 15. The CDR3 has 15 residues. Germline V gives CDR1 MDHEN, CDR2 SYDVKM. In DNA form, the CDR3 reads TGTGCCACCAAACCGGGACTAGCGCCCGTGGGTGAGCAGTTCTTC. Encoded protein: CATKPGLAPVGEQFF.

In its sample, this clone was seen a few times. The chain uses TRBV6-5 and TRBJ1-3; D remains ambiguous. Looked up from germline, CDR1 is MNHEY and CDR2 is SVGAGI. Trimming left V 6 bases short and J 0 bases short, with 12 bases between. The CDR3 runs to 15 residues. Here the CDR3 reads CASSTSSYSGNTIYF. Written as DNA, the CDR3 is TGTGCCAGCAGCACCTCCTCCTACTCTGGAAACACCATATATTTT.

V is TRBV28 and J is TRBJ1-5; D is uncertain. Germline assignment: CDR1 MDHEN and CDR2 SYDVKM. The V gene lost 2 bases and the J gene lost 3 bases, with 11 bases spanning the gap. The CDR3 runs to 15 residues. The CDR3 spells CASSLKAGNNQPQHF. The DNA for the CDR3 is TGTGCCAGCAGTTTAAAGGCAGGCAACAATCAGCCCCAGCATTTT.

CDR3 sequence reads: CASSPQITRGLDYGYTF. The CDR3 coding sequence is TGTGCCAGCAGCCCGCAAATCACGAGGGGGCTCGACTATGGCTACACCTTC. The chain is built from TRBV7-8 and TRBJ1-2; TRBD1 matches 7 bases. The CDR3 runs 17 residues. Germline CDR1 and CDR2: SGHVS and FQNEAQ. The V segment lost 5 bases and the J segment 3 bases; nucleotides outside the gene matches: 15.

This chain joins TRBV18 and TRBJ2-7; D unclear. Germline V CDR1 and CDR2: KGHSH, LQKENI. This CDR3 contains 15 residues. The V and J ends lost 0 bases and 0 bases respectively, with 9 bases between them. The CDR3 sequence: CASSPPLTFSYEQYF. Here the CDR3 DNA reads TGTGCCAGCTCACCACCGTTAACCTTCTCCTACGAGCAGTACTTC.

Only a few counts were recorded for this clone. This rearrangement joins TRBV6-1 to TRBJ2-7; 14 bases fit TRBD2. Germline loops: CDR1 MNHNS, CDR2 SASEGT. CDR3 length equals 14 residues. V trimming: 6 bases; J trimming: 3 bases; junction bases outside the gene matches: 1. The DNA for the CDR3 is TGTGCCAGCAGGGGGACTAGCGGGAGCTACGAGCAGTACTTC. Protein: CASRGTSGSYEQYF.

V usage is TRBV2 and J usage is TRBJ2-2; D gene uncertain. V was trimmed by 7 bases and J by 7 bases, leaving 7 bases between them. This CDR3 has 11 residues. Germline loops: CDR1 SNHLY, CDR2 FYNNEI. This CDR3 is CASTHGGELFF. CDR3 sequence (DNA): TGTGCCAGCACGCACGGCGGGGAGCTGTTTTTT.

The chain employs TRBV6-6 and TRBJ2-1, with TRBD2 matching 7 bases. V gave up 8 bases and J gave up 4 bases; unmatched junction bases: 5. The CDR3 has 13 amino acids. The germline V gene encodes CDR1 MNHNY and CDR2 SVGAGI (reference sequence). CDR3 residues: CASGRAAYNEQFF. The CDR3 DNA follows: TGTGCCAGCGGGAGGGCCGCTTACAATGAGCAGTTCTTC.

This clone was counted only a few times. Other DNA sequences in the sample encode the same CDR3. The rearrangement uses TRBV2 and TRBJ2-2; unclear D gene. V was clipped by 4 bases and J by 7 bases, with 7 bases between them. CDR1 is SNHLY and CDR2 is FYNNEI in the germline V gene. The CDR3 loop spans 12 amino acids. The CDR3 sequence: CASSVDVGELFF. CDR3 DNA: TGTGCCAGCAGTGTGGATGTCGGGGAGCTGTTTTTT.

The V call is TRBV6-5, the J call TRBJ1-1; D is uncertain. The CDR3 contains 15 residues. CDR1 and CDR2 from the germline V gene are MNHEY and SVGAGI. Trimming pared 4 bases from V and 3 bases from J, leaving 15 bases between. The CDR3 loop reads CASSLVGGAYTEAFF. The CDR3 nucleotides read TGTGCCAGCAGTTTGGTTGGAGGAGCCTACACTGAAGCTTTCTTT.

CDR3 sequence (DNA): TGTGCCAGCAGCTTAGGGGGCGGCGAGGGTTTGCAGCCCCAGCATTTT. Amino acid sequence: CASSLGGGEGLQPQHF. The chain links TRBV7-9 to TRBJ1-5, with TRBD1 as a possible D gene (5 bases). This CDR3 region has 16 residues. V shed 1 base and J shed 7 bases, with 17 bases lying between them. Germline-derived CDR1 and CDR2 are SEHNR and FQNEAQ (reference sequence). Looking up the rest from reference TRBV7-9 and TRBJ1-5 gives the full variable domain: DTGVSQNPRHKITKRGQNVTFRCDPISEHNRLYWYRQTLGQGPEFLTYFQNEAQLEKSRLLSDRFSAERPKGSFSTLEIQRTEQGDSAMYLCASSLGGGEGLQPQHFGDGTRLSIL.

This chain connects TRBV30 to TRBJ2-5; TRBD2 matches at 9 bases. The germline CDR1 and CDR2 sequences are GTSNPN and SVGIG (reference sequence). CDR3 size: 11 residues. V dropped 4 bases and J dropped 11; count of bases not matched to a gene: 5. The DNA of the CDR3 is TGTGCCTGGACTAGCGGGAAAGAGCAGTACTTC. Translation gives CAWTSGKEQYF.

The CDR3 bases are TGTGCCAGCAGCCAAGGGCACACCTCCTACGAGCAGTACTTC. This gives the protein CASSQGHTSYEQYF. V is TRBV4-2 and J is TRBJ2-5; D call uncertain. The J call may be wrong; the DNA end is better matched by TRBJ2-7. The CDR3 sequence is 14 residues long. Per the germline V gene, CDR1 is LGHNA and CDR2 is YNFKEQ.